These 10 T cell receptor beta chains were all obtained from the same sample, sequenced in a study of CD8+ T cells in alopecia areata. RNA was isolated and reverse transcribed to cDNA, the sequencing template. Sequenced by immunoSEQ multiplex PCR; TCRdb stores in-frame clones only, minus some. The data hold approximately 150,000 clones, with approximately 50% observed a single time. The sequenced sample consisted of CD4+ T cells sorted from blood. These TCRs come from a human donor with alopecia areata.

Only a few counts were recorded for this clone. The CDR3 coding sequence is TGTGCCAGCAGACCGACAGGGATGGATGGCTACACCTTC. The encoded protein is CASRPTGMDGYTF. This chain joins TRBV27 and TRBJ1-2, with 7 positions matching TRBD1. Losses at the gene ends were 6 bases for V and 6 bases for J; bases not matched to a gene: 7. Germline V gene lookup returns CDR1 MNHEY and CDR2 SMNVEV (reference sequence). This CDR3 spans 13 amino acids.

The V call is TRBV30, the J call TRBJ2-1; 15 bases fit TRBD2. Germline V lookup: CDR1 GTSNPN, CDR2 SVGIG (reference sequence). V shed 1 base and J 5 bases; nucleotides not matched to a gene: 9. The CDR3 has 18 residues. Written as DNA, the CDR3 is TGTGCCTGGAGTGCCTGGACTAGCGGGAGGGCGACGAACAATGAGCAGTTCTTC. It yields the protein CAWSAWTSGRATNNEQFF.

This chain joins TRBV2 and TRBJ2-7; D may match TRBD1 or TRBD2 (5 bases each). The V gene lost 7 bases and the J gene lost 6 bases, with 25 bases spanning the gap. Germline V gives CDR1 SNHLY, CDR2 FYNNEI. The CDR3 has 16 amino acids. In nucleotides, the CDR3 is TGTGCCAGCACAAAAATAGTAGGGACCCTAGGGACCGAGCAGTACTTC. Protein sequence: CASTKIVGTLGTEQYF.

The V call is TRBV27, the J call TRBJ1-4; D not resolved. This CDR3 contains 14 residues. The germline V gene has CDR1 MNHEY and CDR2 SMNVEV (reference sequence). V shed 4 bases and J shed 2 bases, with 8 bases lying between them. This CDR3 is CASSSGSTNEKLFF. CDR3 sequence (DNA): TGTGCCAGCAGTTCCGGTTCGACTAATGAAAAACTGTTTTTT.

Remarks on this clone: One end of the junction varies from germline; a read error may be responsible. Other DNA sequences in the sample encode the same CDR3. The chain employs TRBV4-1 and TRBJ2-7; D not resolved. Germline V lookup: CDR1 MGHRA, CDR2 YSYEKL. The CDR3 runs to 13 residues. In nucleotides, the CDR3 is TGCGCTAGCAGCCAGGTAGAGACCTACGAGCAGTACTTC. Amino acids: CASSQVETYEQYF.

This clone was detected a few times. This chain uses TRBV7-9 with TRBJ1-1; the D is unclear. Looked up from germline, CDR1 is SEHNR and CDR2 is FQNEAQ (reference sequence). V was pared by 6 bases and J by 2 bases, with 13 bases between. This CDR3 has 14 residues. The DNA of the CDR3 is TGTGCCAGCAGTCCACTTATCGGTAACACTGAAGCTTTCTTT. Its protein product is CASSPLIGNTEAFF.

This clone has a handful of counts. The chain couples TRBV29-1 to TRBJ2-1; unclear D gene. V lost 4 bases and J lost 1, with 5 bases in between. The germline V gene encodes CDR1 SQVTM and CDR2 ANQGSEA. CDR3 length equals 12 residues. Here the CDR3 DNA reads TGCAGCGTTGGCCAGTCCTACAATGAGCAGTTCTTC. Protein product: CSVGQSYNEQFF.

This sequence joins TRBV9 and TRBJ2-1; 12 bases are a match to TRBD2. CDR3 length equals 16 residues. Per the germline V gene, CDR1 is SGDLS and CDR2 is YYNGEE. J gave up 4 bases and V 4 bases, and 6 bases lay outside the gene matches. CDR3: CASSTLAGGAYNEQFF. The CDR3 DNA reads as TGTGCCAGCAGCACCCTAGCGGGAGGGGCGTACAATGAGCAGTTCTTC. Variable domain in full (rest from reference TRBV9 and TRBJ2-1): DSGVTQTPKHLITATGQRVTLRCSPRSGDLSVYWYQQSLDQGLQFLIQYYNGEERAKGNILERFSAQQFPDLHSELNLSSLELGDSALYFCASSTLAGGAYNEQFFGPGTRLTVL.

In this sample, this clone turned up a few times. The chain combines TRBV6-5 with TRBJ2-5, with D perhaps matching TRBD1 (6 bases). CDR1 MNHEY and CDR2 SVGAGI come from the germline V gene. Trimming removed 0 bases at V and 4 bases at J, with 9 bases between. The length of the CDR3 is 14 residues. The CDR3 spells CASSYSQGGETQYF. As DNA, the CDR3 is TGTGCCAGCAGTTACTCACAGGGCGGAGAGACCCAGTACTTC.

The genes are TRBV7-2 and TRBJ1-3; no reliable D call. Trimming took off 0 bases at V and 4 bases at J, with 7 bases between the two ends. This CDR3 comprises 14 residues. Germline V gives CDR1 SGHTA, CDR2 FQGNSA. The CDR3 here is CASSLAGSGNTIYF. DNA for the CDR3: TGTGCCAGCAGCTTAGCAGGGTCCGGAAACACCATATATTTT.